Below are 20 T cell receptor beta chains sequenced from a single sample in a study of human T cells and chemical hapten exposure. In TCRdb, the 5' RACE reads were re-called with MiXCR into one record per CDR3 protein. The table shows tens of thousands of distinct CDR3 sequences, with roughly 8.4% occurring only once. The authors extracted total RNA from unfractionated whole blood. Every receptor here comes from a male donor in good health.

This rearrangement joins TRBV7-9 to TRBJ1-4; 9 bases align to TRBD1. The CDR3 sequence is 14 residues long. The V gene's germline CDR1 is SEHNR and CDR2 FQNEAQ (reference sequence). V gave up 6 bases and J gave up 6 bases; unmatched junction bases: 5. The CDR3 here is CASRAWTGDEKLFF. The CDR3 DNA sequence: TGTGCCAGCAGGGCGTGGACAGGGGATGAAAAACTGTTTTTT.

The chain joins TRBV6-1 to TRBJ2-7; no clear D. The CDR3 consists of 13 residues. The V and J ends lost 1 base and 7 bases respectively, with 11 bases between them. CDR1 and CDR2 (germline): MNHNS, SASEGT. CDR3 DNA: TGTGCCAGCAGTGAAGTGCCGTCGTGGGAGCAGTACTTC. Protein: CASSEVPSWEQYF.

The chain is built from TRBV10-3 and TRBJ1-3; no clear D. Germline V lookup: CDR1 ENHRY, CDR2 SYGVKD. This CDR3 is 13 amino acids long. Trimming stripped 3 bases from V and 4 bases from J, with 7 bases between. CDR3 nucleotide sequence: TGTGCCATCAGTGACCGTACAGGAAACACCATATATTTT. It translates to CAISDRTGNTIYF.

Only a few counts were recorded for this clonotype. V usage is TRBV12-3 or TRBV12-4 and J usage is TRBJ1-5, with D perhaps matching TRBD1 (6 bases). The CDR3 is 14 amino acids. Trimming shortened V by 4 bases and J by 6 bases, and 13 bases separated the two germline ends. The CDR3, as DNA: TGTGCCAGCAGTTGGGGTAGGGGGAGTCAGCCCCAGCATTTT. It specifies CASSWGRGSQPQHF.

In this sample, this clonotype turned up a few times. The V call is TRBV14, the J call TRBJ2-1, with 9 bases matching TRBD2. The CDR3 covers 13 residues. The trim removed 4 bases at V and 7 bases at J, leaving 2 bases unmatched. From germline, CDR1 is SGHDN and CDR2 FVKESK. CDR3 DNA sequence: TGTGCCAGCAGCCGGGGACTAGCAAATGAGCAGTTCTTC. Encoded protein: CASSRGLANEQFF.

This clonotype was seen a handful of times. The V call is TRBV27, the J call TRBJ2-3, with a weak D call TRBD1 (6 bases). The CDR3 length is 14 residues. Germline V gives CDR1 MNHEY, CDR2 SMNVEV (reference sequence). V lost 1 base and J 5 bases, leaving 10 bases between the germline ends. CDR3: CASSLLPRGDTQYF. DNA for the CDR3: TGTGCCAGCAGTTTATTACCCAGGGGAGATACGCAGTATTTT.

This clonotype was seen a handful of times. This chain links TRBV7-9 with TRBJ2-2; D is unclear. The CDR3 sequence is 12 residues long. The germline V gene has CDR1 SEHNR and CDR2 FQNEAQ (reference sequence). Trimming removed 0 bases from V and 6 bases from J, with 2 bases in between. CDR3 loop: CASSLASGELFF. CDR3 DNA sequence: TGTGCCAGCAGCTTAGCATCCGGGGAGCTGTTTTTT.

The chain uses TRBV4-2 and TRBJ2-3; D might be TRBD2 (6 bases). V dropped 3 bases and J dropped 5 bases, with 21 bases sitting between them. Germline V gene lookup returns CDR1 LGHNA and CDR2 YNFKEQ. This CDR3 is 17 amino acids long. CDR3 sequence: CASSQEIRDSEGDTQYF. The CDR3 DNA sequence: TGTGCCAGCAGCCAGGAAATTCGGGACTCGGAGGGAGATACGCAGTATTTT.

This clonotype was seen ten or more times. The chain employs TRBV3-1 and TRBJ1-1; the D gene is possibly TRBD1 (5 bases). The CDR3 covers 14 residues. V lost 1 base and J 6 bases, leaving 12 bases between the germline ends. CDR1 is LGHDT and CDR2 is YNNKEL in the germline V gene (reference sequence). CDR3 in DNA: TGTGCCAGCAGCCAAGGGACAAACTTCCCTGAAGCTTTCTTT. As protein: CASSQGTNFPEAFF.

The table lists this clonotype with many counts. The V gene is TRBV5-1, the J gene TRBJ2-3, with 8 bases aligning to TRBD1. Germline lookup yields CDR1 SGHRS and CDR2 YFSETQ. The CDR3 spans 15 residues. V was clipped by 0 bases and J by 1 base; unmatched bases: 1. The CDR3 region is CASSLEGQGTDTQYF. In DNA form, the CDR3 reads TGCGCCAGCAGCTTGGAGGGACAGGGCACAGATACGCAGTATTTT.

V usage is TRBV7-8 and J usage is TRBJ1-1; weak D call: TRBD1 (5 bases). Germline V CDR1 and CDR2: SGHVS, FQNEAQ. CDR3 length equals 15 residues. V gave up 2 bases and J gave up 5 bases, with 15 bases separating them. The CDR3 spells CASSLFWQGDTEAFF. For the CDR3, the DNA is TGTGCCAGCAGCTTATTTTGGCAGGGAGATACTGAAGCTTTCTTT. The entire variable domain, with the rest obtained from reference TRBV7-8 and TRBJ1-1, is as follows: GAGVSQSPRYKVAKRGQDVALRCDPISGHVSLFWYQQALGQGPEFLTYFQNEAQLDKSGLPSDRFFAERPEGSVSTLKIQRTQQEDSAVYLCASSLFWQGDTEAFFGQGTRLTVV.

This clonotype has ten or more counts. This chain connects TRBV29-1 to TRBJ2-1; 7 nucleotides align to TRBD1. CDR3 length: 15 residues. The germline V gene encodes CDR1 SQVTM and CDR2 ANQGSEA. The V and J ends lost 6 bases and 8 bases, in that order; junction bases with no gene match: 16. CDR3 protein: CSVNRRDRVFHEQFF. DNA of the CDR3: TGCAGCGTGAACCGCCGGGACAGAGTGTTTCATGAGCAGTTCTTC.

This clonotype was detected many times. The J gene is TRBJ2-1, the V gene TRBV5-1; D may be TRBD2 (5 bases). This CDR3 has 12 residues. CDR1 and CDR2 from the germline V gene are SGHRS and YFSETQ. Trimming pared 1 base from V and 7 bases from J, leaving 6 bases between. The CDR3 here is CASSLRENEQFF. The CDR3 DNA is TGCGCCAGCAGCTTGAGGGAGAATGAGCAGTTCTTC. The whole variable domain, remainder taken from reference TRBV5-1 and TRBJ2-1, is KAGVTQTPRYLIKTRGQQVTLSCSPISGHRSVSWYQQTPGQGLQFLFEYFSETQRNKGNFPGRFSGRQFSNSRSEMNVSTLELGDSALYLCASSLRENEQFFGPGTRLTVL.

This clonotype was recorded at least ten times. J is TRBJ2-3 and V is TRBV12-3 or TRBV12-4; the D gene is possibly TRBD2 (5 bases). The ends were cut back, 1 base at V and 4 bases at J, with 12 bases in the middle. The CDR3 extends over 15 amino acids. DNA for the CDR3: TGTGCCAGCAGTTTAGACGAAGGAGCGGCAGATACGCAGTATTTT. Translated: CASSLDEGAADTQYF.

This clonotype occurred many times. The chain is built from TRBV5-1 and TRBJ2-3; 8 bases line up with TRBD2. The trim removed 1 base at V and 0 bases at J, leaving 7 bases unmatched. The germline CDR1 and CDR2 sequences are SGHRS and YFSETQ. The CDR3 contains 17 residues. CDR3 nucleotide sequence: TGCGCCAGCAGCTTGCAGCCGACTAGCGCAAGCACAGATACGCAGTATTTT. Protein product: CASSLQPTSASTDTQYF.

This clonotype turned up a few times. This sequence joins TRBV5-4 and TRBJ2-1; TRBD2 aligns across 14 bases. The V and J ends lost 4 bases and 14 bases, in that order; junction bases with no gene match: 8. This CDR3 contains 14 residues. Germline V CDR1 and CDR2: SGHNT, YYREEE (reference sequence). The chain's CDR3 is CASSLKGLAGDKFF. CDR3 DNA sequence: TGTGCCAGCAGCCTTAAGGGACTAGCGGGAGATAAGTTCTTC.

V and J are TRBV9 and TRBJ1-1; 8 bases are shared with TRBD1. The CDR3 extends over 13 amino acids. In germline, CDR1 is SGDLS, CDR2 YYNGEE. V shed 4 bases, J shed 5 bases, and the junction held 4 bases outside the gene matches. The CDR3 sequence is CASSSGQGTEAFF. DNA of the CDR3: TGTGCCAGCAGCAGCGGACAGGGAACTGAAGCTTTCTTT.

The table lists this clonotype with a few counts. The chain employs TRBV2 and TRBJ2-3, with 9 bases matching TRBD2. V lost 7 bases, J lost 2 bases, and 7 bases stayed unmatched. CDR3 size: 15 residues. Germline values: CDR1 SNHLY, CDR2 FYNNEI. The CDR3 loop is CASTGLAGNTDTQYF. CDR3 nucleotide sequence: TGTGCCAGCACTGGTCTAGCGGGGAACACAGATACGCAGTATTTT. Drawing the rest from reference TRBV2 and TRBJ2-3, the complete variable domain is EPEVTQTPSHQVTQMGQEVILRCVPISNHLYFYWYRQILGQKVEFLVSFYNNEISEKSEIFDDQFSVERPDGSNFTLKIRSTKLEDSAMYFCASTGLAGNTDTQYFGPGTRLTVL.

This clonotype was seen repeatedly, ten times or more. This rearrangement joins TRBV29-1 to TRBJ1-1, with D possibly matching TRBD1 (5 bases). This CDR3 comprises 14 residues. V dropped 6 bases and J dropped 0 bases, with 14 bases sitting between them. In germline, CDR1 is SQVTM, CDR2 ANQGSEA. The CDR3 here is CSVEEGGVNTEAFF. The CDR3 DNA reads TGCAGCGTCGAGGAGGGAGGGGTGAACACTGAAGCTTTCTTT.

The sample holds a few counts of this clonotype. Written as DNA, the CDR3 is TGTGCCAGCAGCCGCCGGTTTTGGCAGGGACCGAATTACGAGCAGTACTTC. Its translation: CASSRRFWQGPNYEQYF. V gene TRBV3-1 combines with J gene TRBJ2-7; possibly TRBD1 or TRBD2 for D (5 bases each). The length of the CDR3 is 17 residues. Germline CDR1 is LGHDT and CDR2 is YNNKEL (reference sequence). V lost 4 bases and J lost 4, with 23 bases in between.